This T cell receptor beta chain is from a study of blood T cell repertoires in COVID-19 (TCRdb year 2020). Notes on the research overall: Collaborator samples came from the United States, Italy and Spain and covered acute and convalescent phases of COVID-19. A freely available public database, intended as a resource for researchers studying the immune response to SARS-CoV-2, is where the repertoires were released. The samples were drawn from two sources: the first 160 participants of the ongoing ImmuneRACE study, and 950 to 1,500 subjects contributed by 6 global collaborators. The sample metadata nearly always contained a de-identified subject ID, COVID-19 status, age in years and sex. Subjects who had been exposed to COVID-19, were actively infected with it, or had recovered from it provided the deeply sampled blood TCRbeta repertoires that made up the dataset. The prospective study material was composed of cDNA or gDNA derived from T cells, B-cell-depleted T cells, or PBMCs. Where available, HLA class I and class II types were taken from metadata supplied by the sample provider and were not determined by assay-based typing. What the authors observed across the whole study: The quantity of clinical and demographic metadata differed by source and by participant and was supplied without curation.

The collaborating institutions used their own protocols to collect whole blood in K2EDTA tubes. For TCRbeta analysis, collaborators shipped samples as frozen whole blood, isolated PBMCs, or DNA extracted from either of those sample types. A single count supports this clone. Its antigen is not yet known. No much larger clonotype is one base removed from it; base qualities were not supplied. CDR3 length: 14 amino acids, cysteine to phenylalanine. Only the CDR3 part of the read is kept: 42 bases, read in frame from the first base. As encoded in the germline V gene, CDR1 is MDHEN while CDR2 is SYDVKM. At the junction V is shortened by 6 bases and J by 4 bases; bases outside the gene matches: 4. TCRbeta CDR3 regions were amplified from genomic DNA by means of the immunoSEQ Assay, a bias-controlled multiplex PCR. Regarding the original processing steps: Nucleated cell counts per sample were estimated from amplification of reference gene primers within the assay. To quantify the absolute abundance of each unique TCRbeta CDR3 rearrangement, sequence reads were collapsed and filtered. For each sample, productive Simpson clonality was calculated by taking the square root of Simpson's diversity index across productive rearrangements. Here the immuneACCESS table is served through TCRdb, limited to in-frame sequences with V and J called. Missing clones are a known gap in these copies; in checked studies unresolved V genes cover under half, and the rest lacks a known reason. V and J calls and clone size are those listed in that table; D and trimming were worked out from the DNA. Here the sample has about 120,000 clones; roughly nine tenths occur a single time. 4% to 5.5% of the sample lies in the top ten.

Recombination joined TRBV28 with TRBJ2-7; 12 junctional bases match TRBD2. The source of this sequence is a human donor in a cohort sampled during active COVID-19. The material sequenced was peripheral blood. The CDR3 protein sequence reads: CASSSTSGRYEQYF. The bases read TGTGCCAGCAGCTCAACTAGCGGGAGGTACGAGCAGTACTTC.